These T cell receptor beta chains were read from a single sample in a study of Ad26.COV2.S vaccination and SARS-CoV-2 variants. Profiled with immunoSEQ multiplex PCR; TCRdb holds only in-frame clones, not every one. This table holds more than 400,000 clones, less than 95% found once. This specimen consisted of peripheral blood, obtained in a trial of Ad26.COV2.S vaccine versus placebo. The receptors originated from a person between 18 and 65 years old who received the Ad26.COV2.S COVID-19 vaccine or a placebo. Both conserved end residues are part of each CDR3.

V gene	J gene	CDR3 protein
TRBV14	TRBJ2-7	CASSQEMGPSGSNSYEQYF
TRBV2	TRBJ1-6	CASSERSASSYNSPLHF
TRBV18	TRBJ2-3	CASSPGTGGVLGTDTQYF
TRBV5-1	TRBJ2-3	CASSLEGGGGDTQYF
TRBV2	TRBJ2-5	CASSLTGAQETQYF
TRBV2	TRBJ2-2	CASRAGLGTGELFF
TRBV9	TRBJ2-1	CASSPQRAGNEQFF
TRBV10-3	TRBJ2-3	CALSLGESSTDTQYF
TRBV28	TRBJ2-7	CASSLSAQGAYEQYF
TRBV19	TRBJ2-7	CASSPRPQRGLAGGPRSYEQYF
TRBV19	TRBJ1-2	CASSIDGDISGGYTF
TRBV19	TRBJ1-2	CASSIGGTGTNYGYTF
TRBV15	TRBJ1-5	CATSRQYNQPQHF
TRBV6-5	TRBJ2-5	CASSSPSGSRETQYF
TRBV30	TRBJ1-2	CAWSVIWGEGYTF
TRBV3-1/TRBV3-2	TRBJ2-5	CASSPTSGKETQYF
TRBV7-6	TRBJ2-7	CASSQQRARGEQYF
TRBV19	TRBJ2-2	CASSIPTGDFVPGELFF
TRBV28	TRBJ2-3	CASSRDRGTDTQYF
TRBV14	TRBJ1-1	CASSHVPGQGNPEAFF
TRBV7-6	TRBJ2-3	CASSFSGAQDTQYF
TRBV19	TRBJ2-3	CASTRGGLEDTQYF
TRBV7-8	TRBJ2-7	CASSYRSGRDRYEQYF
TRBV5-1	TRBJ2-1	CASRPWGNEQFF
TRBV14	TRBJ2-1	CASRDSYVWNEQFF
TRBV6-2/TRBV6-3	TRBJ2-3	CASSPASGRILETDTQYF
TRBV3-1/TRBV3-2	TRBJ2-5	CASSNSGTGRLKETQYF
TRBV30	TRBJ1-6	CAWMDRYPTLHF
TRBV9	TRBJ1-4	CASSPNPGDYNEKLFF
TRBV6-1	TRBJ2-1	CASSEATNNEQFF
TRBV12-3/TRBV12-4	TRBJ1-1	CASSLQGRAEAFF
TRBV7-9	TRBJ2-5	CASSLPLDRVEETQYF
TRBV30	TRBJ1-4	CAWGPLGLLNEKLFF
TRBV9	TRBJ2-2	CASSAPRDPGTGQTGELFF
TRBV12-3/TRBV12-4	TRBJ1-5	CASSLSSNQPQHF
TRBV3-1/TRBV3-2	TRBJ1-4	CASSQAGGNEKLFF
TRBV12-3/TRBV12-4	TRBJ1-2	CASSFARDRYTF
TRBV12-3/TRBV12-4	TRBJ1-4	CASSIHSNEKLFF
TRBV13	TRBJ2-1	CASSLELNEQFF
TRBV5-1	TRBJ2-3	CASKGPFLSTDTQYF
TRBV11-2	TRBJ2-1	CASSSSFGNEQFF
TRBV27	TRBJ1-6	CASSISYNSPLHF
TRBV27	TRBJ2-5	CASRSGGAPLETQYF
TRBV30	TRBJ1-2	CAWSSVNYYGYTF
TRBV5-6	TRBJ2-3	CASSDLLARWTSGTDTQYF